This is a list of T cell receptor beta chains from one sample in a study of blood T cell repertoires in COVID-19. Here immunoSEQ multiplex PCR was the method, and the copy in TCRdb shows in-frame clones only, minus some. The sample holds roughly 110,000 clones; over 80% are singletons and the top ten take roughly 0.89%. The sequenced sample was peripheral blood. The receptor set was obtained from a woman between 65 and 79 years old with acute or convalescent COVID-19. The CDR3 runs from the conserved cysteine through the conserved F or W. Fields, in order: V gene, clone size, D gene, J gene, CDR3 protein, CDR3 DNA. A D gene is named only where the DNA matches it firmly. For some rows the clone size is stated as once, few or many, or as a class when expanded; others skip it.

TRBV10-1	NA	TRBD2	TRBJ2-1	CASSDSGLAHSYNEQFF	TGCGCCAGCAGTGACTCGGGACTAGCGCACTCCTACAATGAGCAGTTCTTC
TRBV11-2	NA	TRBD2	TRBJ2-3	CASSLGSGGTGGTQYF	TGTGCCAGCAGCTTAGGTAGCGGGGGGACCGGGGGTACGCAGTATTTT
TRBV19	NA	NA	TRBJ2-1	CATKLEGGSYNEQFF	TGTGCCACTAAGTTAGAAGGGGGCTCCTACAATGAGCAGTTCTTC
TRBV24-1	NA	NA	TRBJ2-3	CATTSHRAPSTDTQYF	TGTGCCACCACCTCCCACAGGGCACCTAGCACAGATACGCAGTATTTT
TRBV5-1	NA	TRBD1	TRBJ1-2	CASSLAVTGGANGYTF	TGCGCCAGCAGCCTTGCCGTAACAGGGGGCGCAAATGGCTACACCTTC
TRBV5-1	NA	TRBD1	TRBJ1-4	CASSLEGQGAANEKLFF	TGCGCCAGCAGCTTGGAAGGACAGGGGGCTGCTAATGAAAAACTGTTTTTT
TRBV29-1	few	NA	TRBJ2-1	CSVDGDSYNEQFF	TGCAGCGTTGATGGGGACTCATACAATGAGCAGTTCTTC
TRBV11-2	NA	TRBD1	TRBJ2-3	CASSLDLGQGSDTQYF	TGTGCCAGCAGCTTAGATCTTGGACAGGGGTCAGATACGCAGTATTTT
TRBV19	NA	TRBD1	TRBJ1-1	CASTPTDRAKLNTEAFF	TGTGCCAGTACCCCCACCGACAGGGCTAAATTGAACACTGAAGCTTTCTTT
TRBV28	few	NA	TRBJ1-6	CASSFAGQNNSPLHF	TGTGCCAGCAGTTTCGCAGGCCAAAATAATTCACCCCTCCACTTT
TRBV12-3/TRBV12-4	few	NA	TRBJ1-1	CASREQGDTEAFF	TGTGCCAGCAGGGAACAGGGAGACACTGAAGCTTTCTTT
TRBV24-1	once	NA	TRBJ2-2	CATSEAGLNTGELFF	TGTGCCACCAGTGAGGCGGGACTTAACACCGGGGAGCTGTTTTTT
TRBV19	NA	NA	TRBJ1-5	CASTRDNYSNQPQHF	TGTGCCAGTACCCGGGACAATTATAGCAATCAGCCCCAGCATTTT
TRBV29-1	NA	TRBD1	TRBJ1-2	CSTGQGMGGYTF	TGCAGCACAGGACAGGGCATGGGCGGCTACACCTTC
TRBV25-1	NA	NA	TRBJ2-5	CASSEFRRAGPQETQYF	TGTGCCAGCAGTGAGTTTAGGAGGGCGGGGCCTCAAGAGACCCAGTACTTC
TRBV19	NA	NA	TRBJ2-2	CASRDSANTGELFF	TGTGCCAGTCGCGACAGTGCGAACACCGGGGAGCTGTTTTTT
TRBV6-4	NA	TRBD1	TRBJ1-5	CASRRDSRRAWSNQPQHF	TGTGCCAGCAGACGGGACAGTCGAAGGGCCTGGAGCAATCAGCCCCAGCATTTT
TRBV7-6	NA	TRBD1	TRBJ2-7	CASSLEDRGPYEQYF	TGTGCCAGCAGCTTAGAGGACAGGGGACCCTACGAGCAGTACTTC
TRBV4-1	NA	TRBD2	TRBJ2-1	CASSQSGLAAIYNEQFF	TGCGCCAGCAGCCAGTCGGGGCTAGCGGCCATCTACAATGAGCAGTTCTTC
TRBV4-2	NA	TRBD2	TRBJ2-2	CASSQDGVAGFNGELFF	TGTGCCAGCAGCCAAGATGGAGTAGCGGGATTCAACGGGGAGCTGTTTTTT
TRBV19	NA	TRBD1	TRBJ1-2	CASKGDSYGYTF	TGTGCCAGTAAAGGGGACAGCTATGGCTACACCTTC
TRBV29-1	few	TRBD2	TRBJ2-1	CSVIGLAGARSSYNEQFF	TGCAGCGTTATCGGACTAGCGGGAGCCAGGAGCTCCTACAATGAGCAGTTCTTC
TRBV6-5	NA	NA	TRBJ1-1	CASSPGAVNTEAFF	TGTGCCAGCAGCCCGGGTGCCGTGAACACTGAAGCTTTCTTT
TRBV2	NA	TRBD1	TRBJ2-2	CASSAGQGLTGELFF	TGTGCCAGCAGCGCGGGACAGGGATTGACCGGGGAGCTGTTTTTT
TRBV7-9	NA	NA	TRBJ1-6	CASSLLQGNSPLHF	TGTGCCAGCAGCTTATTGCAGGGAAATTCACCCCTCCACTTT
TRBV3-1/TRBV3-2	few	NA	TRBJ2-7	CASAPPGGATREQYF	TGTGCCAGCGCACCGCCTGGCGGCGCTACGAGGGAGCAGTACTTC
TRBV30	NA	NA	TRBJ2-7	CAWSKGMSYEQYF	TGTGCCTGGAGTAAGGGGATGTCCTACGAGCAGTACTTC
TRBV19	NA	NA	TRBJ2-6	CASSTGISSGANVLTF	TGTGCCAGTAGTACGGGGATCAGTTCCGGGGCCAACGTCCTGACTTTC
TRBV10-3	NA	NA	TRBJ1-2	CAIRGTTVDGYTF	TGTGCCATCCGGGGGACTACCGTCGATGGCTACACCTTC
TRBV12-3/TRBV12-4	once	NA	TRBJ2-2	CASSPDFTGELFF	TGTGCCAGCAGCCCAGATTTCACCGGGGAGCTGTTTTTT
TRBV4-1	NA	NA	TRBJ1-1	CASSQDPGGVDTEAFF	TGCGCCAGCAGCCAAGATCCCGGAGGGGTGGACACTGAAGCTTTCTTT
TRBV29-1	NA	NA	TRBJ2-1	CSGDSTGEQFF	TGCAGCGGGGACTCGACGGGTGAGCAGTTCTTC
TRBV28	NA	NA	TRBJ2-4	CASSLRAVNIQYF	TGTGCCAGCAGCCTTAGAGCGGTAAACATTCAGTACTTC
TRBV2	NA	TRBD1	TRBJ2-2	CASSGGQGAITGELFF	TGTGCCAGCAGTGGGGGACAGGGGGCTATCACCGGGGAGCTGTTTTTT
TRBV28	once	NA	TRBJ1-2	CASRGTYGYTF	TGTGCCAGCAGGGGCACCTATGGCTACACCTTC
TRBV27	once	TRBD2	TRBJ2-1	CASGPVILAGSWDEQFF	TGTGCCAGCGGCCCCGTGATTCTAGCGGGGAGTTGGGATGAGCAGTTCTTC
TRBV2	once	NA	TRBJ2-6	CASTRGASGANVLTF	TGTGCCAGCACTCGGGGGGCCTCTGGGGCCAACGTCCTGACTTTC
TRBV30	NA	TRBD2	TRBJ2-7	CAVGLAGPYEQYF	TGTGCCGTGGGACTAGCGGGGCCCTACGAGCAGTACTTC
TRBV19	NA	TRBD2	TRBJ2-2	CASSSGTSITGELFF	TGTGCCAGTTCCTCCGGGACTAGCATCACCGGGGAGCTGTTTTTT
TRBV9	NA	TRBD1	TRBJ1-1	CASSVAAGGTEAFF	TGTGCCAGCAGCGTAGCTGCAGGGGGCACTGAAGCTTTCTTT
TRBV3-1/TRBV3-2	NA	NA	TRBJ1-6	CASSQDGPWSSYNSPLHF	TGTGCCAGCAGCCAAGATGGCCCGTGGAGCTCCTATAATTCACCCCTCCACTTT
TRBV9	NA	NA	TRBJ1-5	CASSRGGGNQPQHF	TGTGCCAGCTCAAGAGGGGGGGGAAATCAGCCCCAGCATTTT
TRBV29-1	NA	NA	TRBJ1-5	CSVEQGSGQPQHF	TGCAGCGTAGAACAGGGAAGCGGGCAGCCCCAGCATTTT
TRBV11-1	NA	TRBD1	TRBJ1-2	CASSLGQGDYGYTF	TGTGCCAGCAGCCTCGGACAGGGTGACTATGGCTACACCTTC
TRBV30	NA	NA	TRBJ2-1	CAWSVLRGSWNNEQFF	TGTGCCTGGAGTGTACTCCGGGGGAGCTGGAACAATGAGCAGTTCTTC
TRBV5-1	once	TRBD1	TRBJ1-5	CASSTGTGGGSEPQHF	TGCGCCAGCAGCACTGGGACAGGGGGAGGCAGCGAGCCCCAGCATTTT
TRBV5-6	NA	TRBD1	TRBJ2-2	CASSSPGQGPGELFF	TGTGCCAGCAGCTCGCCGGGACAGGGTCCCGGGGAGCTGTTTTTT
TRBV3-1/TRBV3-2	NA	TRBD1	TRBJ1-2	CASSDRGGDNYGYTF	TGTGCCAGCAGCGACAGGGGGGGAGACAACTATGGCTACACCTTC
TRBV27	NA	NA	TRBJ2-5	CASNSPLGGTQYF	TGTGCCAGCAACTCACCCCTCGGAGGCACCCAGTACTTC
TRBV7-9	NA	TRBD2	TRBJ2-2	CASSFRNSGSPGELFF	TGTGCCAGCAGCTTTAGGAATAGCGGGAGCCCCGGGGAGCTGTTTTTT
TRBV28	NA	TRBD1	TRBJ1-5	CASNPLGTGLITQHF	TGTGCCAGCAATCCTCTCGGGACAGGGCTTATTACCCAGCATTTT
TRBV5-4	NA	TRBD2	TRBJ2-1	CASSNKRLAGDNEQFF	TGTGCCAGCAGCAATAAACGACTAGCGGGAGACAATGAGCAGTTCTTC